This TCR beta chain was captured by sequencing in a study of CD8+ T cells in alopecia areata. Findings and caveats of the study: Sharing of TCR sequences between patients (possibly for HLA-related reasons) was less clear than in mice.

RNA extraction was followed by reverse transcription into cDNA, which acted as the sequencing template. The assay was immunoSEQ multiplex PCR, and TCRdb's table has in-frame clones only and misses some. In the table there are over 120,000 clones, roughly three fifths of which are singletons. The CDR3 is 12 amino acids. Germline V gene data show CDR1 as GTSNPN and CDR2 as SVGIG (reference sequence). The ends were cut back, 0 bases at V and 6 bases at J, with 8 bases in the middle. Notes on this clone: Its antigen is still unknown.

The material sequenced was CD4+ T cells sorted from blood, taken at week 0. The source of this sequence is a human donor with alopecia areata. This sequence joins TRBV30 and TRBJ1-1; TRBD1 is a possible D gene (5 bases). The chain's CDR3 is CAWSVTGAEAFF. The CDR3 DNA reads as TGTGCCTGGAGTGTAACGGGGGCTGAAGCTTTCTTT.